The 17 T cell receptor beta chains below all came from one sample that was sequenced in a study of cytomegalovirus exposure and HLA in healthy donors. Primers for the PCR totalled 60 Vbeta and 13 Jbeta. Measured with immunoSEQ multiplex PCR; TCRdb has only the in-frame clones, and not every one. The table includes some 180,000 clones, roughly 85% detected once. The sequencing input was PBMCs. Source of these receptors: a woman aged 45-65 years in good health and CMV-seronegative.

V and J are TRBV15 and TRBJ2-4; D may be TRBD2 (6 bases). This CDR3 comprises 16 residues. Trimming shortened V by 6 bases and J by 0 bases, and 15 bases separated the two germline ends. Germline V CDR1 and CDR2: LNHNV, YYDKDF (reference sequence). The CDR3 DNA is TGTGCCACCAGTACCCGGGGGTTACTAGCCAAAAACATTCAGTACTTC. It translates to CATSTRGLLAKNIQYF.

The chain recombines TRBV28 with TRBJ2-7, with a possible D match to TRBD2 (5 bases). Germline CDR1 and CDR2: MDHEN and SYDVKM. The CDR3 is 14 amino acids. V was pared by 4 bases and J by 0 bases, with 10 bases between. The CDR3 nucleotides read TGTGCCAGCAGTTCGTACGGGATCTCCTACGAGCAGTACTTC. This sequence encodes CASSSYGISYEQYF.

The J gene is TRBJ2-2, the V gene TRBV4-3; D not resolved. V shed 1 base and J shed 3 bases, with 9 bases lying between them. Germline V gene data show CDR1 as LGHNA and CDR2 as YSLEER. This CDR3 spans 15 amino acids. CDR3 protein: CASSQGPSDTGELFF. The CDR3 nucleotides are TGCGCCAGCAGCCAAGGCCCCTCGGACACCGGGGAGCTGTTTTTT.

The J gene is TRBJ2-7, the V gene TRBV5-4, with 11 bases fitting TRBD2. J gave up 2 bases and V 4 bases, and 8 bases lay outside the gene matches. Germline CDR1 and CDR2: SGHNT and YYREEE (reference sequence). The CDR3 extends over 16 amino acids. The CDR3 DNA reads TGTGCCAGCAGCGAACCGACTAGCGGGAATCCCTACGAGCAGTACTTC. Translating gives CASSEPTSGNPYEQYF.

About this clone: Within the sample, other DNA sequences also encode this same CDR3. This chain links TRBV2 with TRBJ1-3, with TRBD1 matching 9 bases. V lost 5 bases, J lost 4 bases, and 9 bases stayed unmatched. CDR1 and CDR2 from the germline V gene are SNHLY and FYNNEI. CDR3 length: 16 amino acids. CDR3: CASSPLPGQGGNTIYF. The CDR3 DNA sequence: TGTGCCAGCAGTCCACTGCCGGGACAGGGAGGAAACACCATATATTTT. The variable domain in full, with the rest retrieved from reference TRBV2 and TRBJ1-3, is EPEVTQTPSHQVTQMGQEVILRCVPISNHLYFYWYRQILGQKVEFLVSFYNNEISEKSEIFDDQFSVERPDGSNFTLKIRSTKLEDSAMYFCASSPLPGQGGNTIYFGEGSWLTVV.

The V and J genes are TRBV28 and TRBJ2-5; 10 positions match TRBD1. Germline CDR1 and CDR2: MDHEN and SYDVKM. This CDR3 has 15 amino acids. Trimming took 6 bases from V and 3 from J; bases not matched to a gene: 7. This chain's CDR3 is CASSDRQGAKETQYF. As DNA, the CDR3 is TGTGCCAGCAGCGATAGACAGGGGGCGAAAGAGACCCAGTACTTC.

In its sample, this clone was seen a few times. V usage is TRBV18 and J usage is TRBJ2-7, with 8 positions matching TRBD1. This CDR3 contains 14 residues. Germline V gene data show CDR1 as KGHSH and CDR2 as LQKENI. J was trimmed by 5 bases and V by 4 bases; bases with no gene match: 7. The CDR3 nucleotides are TGTGCCAGCTCACTTAGGACAGGGAAGGACGAGCAGTACTTC. Translating it yields CASSLRTGKDEQYF.

This clone was seen a single time. The chain is built from TRBV5-1 and TRBJ1-1, with D hard to call. Per the germline V gene, CDR1 is SGHRS and CDR2 is YFSETQ. Trimming took 0 bases from V and 2 from J, leaving 8 bases between them. CDR3 length equals 14 residues. For the CDR3, the DNA is TGCGCCAGCAGCTTGGGGCCTCCAAACACTGAAGCTTTCTTT. Its translation: CASSLGPPNTEAFF.

This clone was seen once. This chain uses TRBV25-1 with TRBJ1-1, with a tentative D call TRBD1 (5 bases). CDR3 size: 16 residues. Between the trimmed V and J ends, which lost 0 bases and 5 bases, there was a span of 16 bases. From germline, CDR1 is MGHDK and CDR2 SYGVNS. The CDR3 loop reads CASSEYGGRRVTEAFF. The DNA for the CDR3 is TGTGCCAGCAGTGAATATGGGGGGAGAAGGGTTACTGAAGCTTTCTTT.

This rearrangement joins TRBV6-5 to TRBJ2-1; 12 nucleotides match TRBD2. The CDR3 totals 14 residues. V lost 7 bases, J lost 4 bases, and 2 bases stayed unmatched. Germline V CDR1 and CDR2: MNHEY, SVGAGI. The CDR3 coding sequence is TGTGCCAGCATGGGACTAGCGGGTTACAATGAGCAGTTCTTC. The encoded protein is CASMGLAGYNEQFF.

This chain joins TRBV6-5 and TRBJ1-2; 8 bases are a match to TRBD1. Losses at the gene ends were 7 bases for V and 0 bases for J; bases not matched to a gene: 4. There are 14 residues in the CDR3. Germline CDR1 reads MNHEY; CDR2 reads SVGAGI. In nucleotides, the CDR3 is TGTGCCAGCACCAGGACAGGGTCTAACTATGGCTACACCTTC. The encoded protein is CASTRTGSNYGYTF.

As for this clone: An end of the junction differs from the germline gene, which may be a read error. The V gene is TRBV7-9, the J gene TRBJ2-7; no reliable D call. The CDR3 runs to 13 residues. Germline lookup yields CDR1 SEHNR and CDR2 FQNEAQ (reference sequence). The CDR3 loop is CSSRKTDSYEQYF. Here the CDR3 DNA reads TGTTCCAGCAGGAAAACAGATTCCTACGAGCAGTACTTC.

J is TRBJ1-2 and V is TRBV28, with unresolved D. Trimming removed 6 bases from V and 7 bases from J, with 9 bases in between. Germline V gene sequence: CDR1 MDHEN, CDR2 SYDVKM. CDR3 length equals 11 residues. The CDR3 is CASRLAVGYTF. CDR3 nucleotides: TGTGCCAGCAGGCTAGCGGTTGGCTACACCTTC.

The rearrangement joins TRBV5-1 to TRBJ1-4; no clear D. The CDR3 has 15 amino acids. Germline V gene sequence: CDR1 SGHRS, CDR2 YFSETQ. The germline V and J ends were trimmed by 2 bases and 5 bases, with 13 bases remaining between them. The CDR3 loop is CASSFSPGSNEKLFF. Here the CDR3 DNA reads TGCGCCAGCAGCTTTTCCCCGGGTAGCAATGAAAAACTGTTTTTT.

As DNA, the CDR3 is TGCAGCTCCAGAGCGGGAGGGCTAGGAGAGACCCAGTACTTC. Translated, it gives CSSRAGGLGETQYF. The chain couples TRBV29-1 to TRBJ2-5; 10 nucleotides line up with TRBD2. CDR1 is SQVTM, CDR2 ANQGSEA, per germline. This CDR3 region has 14 residues. The J segment lost 4 bases and the V segment lost 8 bases, leaving 10 bases of the junction unmatched.

The chain employs TRBV28 and TRBJ2-7; 7 bases agree with TRBD1. CDR3 length equals 14 residues. Looked up from germline, CDR1 is MDHEN and CDR2 is SYDVKM. V trimming: 6 bases; J trimming: 3 bases; junction bases outside the gene matches: 8. The DNA for the CDR3 is TGTGCCAGCAGCAGGAGGACAGGAGGCTACGAGCAGTACTTC. It translates to CASSRRTGGYEQYF. Filled out from reference TRBV28 and TRBJ2-7, the complete variable domain reads DVKVTQSSRYLVKRTGEKVFLECVQDMDHENMFWYRQDPGLGLRLIYFSYDVKMKEKGDIPEGYSVSREKKERFSLILESASTNQTSMYLCASSRRTGGYEQYFGPGTRLTVT.

The V gene is TRBV30, the J gene TRBJ2-1; a possible D gene is TRBD1 (5 bases). Germline V lookup: CDR1 GTSNPN, CDR2 SVGIG (reference sequence). CDR3 size: 14 residues. Trimming took off 0 bases at V and 5 bases at J, with 11 bases between the two ends. CDR3 loop: CAWSVWGIHNEQFF. The CDR3 coding sequence is TGTGCCTGGAGTGTATGGGGCATTCACAATGAGCAGTTCTTC.